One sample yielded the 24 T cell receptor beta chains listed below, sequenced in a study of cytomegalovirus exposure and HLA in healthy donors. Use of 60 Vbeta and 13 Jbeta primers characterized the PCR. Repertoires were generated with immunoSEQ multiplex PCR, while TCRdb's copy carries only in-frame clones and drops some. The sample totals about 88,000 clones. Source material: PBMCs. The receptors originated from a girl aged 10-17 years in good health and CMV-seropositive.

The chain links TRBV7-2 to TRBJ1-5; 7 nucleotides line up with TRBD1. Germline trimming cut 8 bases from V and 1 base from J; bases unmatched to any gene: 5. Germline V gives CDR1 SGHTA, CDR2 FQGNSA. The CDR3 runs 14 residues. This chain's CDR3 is CASGDSWSNQPQHF. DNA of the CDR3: TGTGCCAGCGGGGACAGCTGGAGCAATCAGCCCCAGCATTTT.

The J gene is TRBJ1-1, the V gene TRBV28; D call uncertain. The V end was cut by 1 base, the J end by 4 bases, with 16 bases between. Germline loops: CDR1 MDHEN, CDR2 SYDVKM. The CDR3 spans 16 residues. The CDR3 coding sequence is TGTGCCAGCAGTTTATCGCTTGCTGGGGAGGGCACTGAAGCTTTCTTT. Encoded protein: CASSLSLAGEGTEAFF.

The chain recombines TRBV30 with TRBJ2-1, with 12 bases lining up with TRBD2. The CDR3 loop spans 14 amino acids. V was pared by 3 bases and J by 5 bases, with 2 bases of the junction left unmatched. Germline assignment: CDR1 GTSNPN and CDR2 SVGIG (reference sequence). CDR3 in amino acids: CAWSGTSGHNEQFF. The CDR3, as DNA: TGTGCCTGGAGCGGGACTAGCGGGCACAATGAGCAGTTCTTC.

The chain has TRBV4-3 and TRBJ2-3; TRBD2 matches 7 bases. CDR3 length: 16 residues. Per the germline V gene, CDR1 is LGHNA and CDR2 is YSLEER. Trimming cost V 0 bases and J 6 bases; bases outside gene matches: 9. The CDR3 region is CASSQDGSGVVDTQYF. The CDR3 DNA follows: TGCGCCAGCAGCCAAGATGGGAGCGGGGTGGTGGATACGCAGTATTTT.

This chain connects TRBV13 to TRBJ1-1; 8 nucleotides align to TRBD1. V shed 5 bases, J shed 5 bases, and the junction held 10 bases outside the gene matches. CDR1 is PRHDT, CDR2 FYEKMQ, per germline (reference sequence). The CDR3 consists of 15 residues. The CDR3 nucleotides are TGTGCCAGCAGCATAGCAACAGGGGGGCGGACTGAAGCTTTCTTT. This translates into CASSIATGGRTEAFF.

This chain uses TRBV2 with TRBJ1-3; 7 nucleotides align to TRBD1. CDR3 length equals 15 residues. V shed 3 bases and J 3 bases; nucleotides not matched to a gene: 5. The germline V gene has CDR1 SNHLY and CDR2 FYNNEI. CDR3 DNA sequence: TGTGCCAGCAGTGAGAGACAGGGAGATGGAAACACCATATATTTT. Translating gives CASSERQGDGNTIYF.

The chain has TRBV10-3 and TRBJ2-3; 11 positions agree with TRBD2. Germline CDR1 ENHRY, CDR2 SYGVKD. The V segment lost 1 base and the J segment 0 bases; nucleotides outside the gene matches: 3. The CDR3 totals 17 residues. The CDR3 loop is CAISELPSGGSTDTQYF. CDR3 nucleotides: TGTGCCATCAGTGAGTTACCTAGCGGGGGGAGCACAGATACGCAGTATTTT.

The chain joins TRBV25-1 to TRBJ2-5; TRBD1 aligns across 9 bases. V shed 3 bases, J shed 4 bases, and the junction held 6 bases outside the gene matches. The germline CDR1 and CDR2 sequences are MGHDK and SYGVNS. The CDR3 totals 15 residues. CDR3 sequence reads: CASSEGGTGRETQYF. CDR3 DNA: TGTGCCAGCAGTGAGGGTGGGACAGGGCGAGAGACCCAGTACTTC.

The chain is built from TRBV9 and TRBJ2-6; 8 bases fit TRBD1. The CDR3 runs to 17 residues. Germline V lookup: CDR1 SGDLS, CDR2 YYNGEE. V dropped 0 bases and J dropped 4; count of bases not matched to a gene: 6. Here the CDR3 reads CASSVAQGGYGANVLTF. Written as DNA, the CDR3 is TGTGCCAGCAGCGTAGCACAGGGGGGTTACGGGGCCAACGTCCTGACTTTC.

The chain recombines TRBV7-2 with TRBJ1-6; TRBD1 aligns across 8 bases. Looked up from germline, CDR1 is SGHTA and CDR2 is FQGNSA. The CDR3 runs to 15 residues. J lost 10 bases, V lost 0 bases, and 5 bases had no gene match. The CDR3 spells CASSLAGQGSSPLHF. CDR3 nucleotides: TGTGCCAGCAGCTTAGCTGGACAGGGATCATCACCCCTCCACTTT.

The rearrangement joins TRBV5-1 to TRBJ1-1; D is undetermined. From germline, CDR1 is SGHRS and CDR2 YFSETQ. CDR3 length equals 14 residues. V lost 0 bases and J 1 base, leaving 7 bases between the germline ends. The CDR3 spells CASSLGGSNTEAFF. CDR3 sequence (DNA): TGCGCCAGCAGCTTGGGCGGCTCGAACACTGAAGCTTTCTTT.

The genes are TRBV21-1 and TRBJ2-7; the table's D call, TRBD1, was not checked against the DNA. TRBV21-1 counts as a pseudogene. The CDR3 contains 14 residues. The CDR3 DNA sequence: TGTGCCAGCAGGGAGTACAGGGGGATCTACGAGCAGTACGTC. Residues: CASREYRGIYEQYV.

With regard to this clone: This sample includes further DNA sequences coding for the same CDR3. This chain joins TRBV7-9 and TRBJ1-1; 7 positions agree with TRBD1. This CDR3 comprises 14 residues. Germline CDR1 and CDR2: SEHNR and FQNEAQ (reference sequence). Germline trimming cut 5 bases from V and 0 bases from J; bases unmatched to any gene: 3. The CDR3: CASSPGQMNTEAFF. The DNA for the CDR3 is TGTGCCAGCAGCCCGGGACAGATGAACACTGAAGCTTTCTTT.

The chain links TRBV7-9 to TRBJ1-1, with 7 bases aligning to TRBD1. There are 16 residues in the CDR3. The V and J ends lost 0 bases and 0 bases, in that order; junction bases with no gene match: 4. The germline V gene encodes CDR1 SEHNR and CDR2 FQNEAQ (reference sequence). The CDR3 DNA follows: TGTGCCAGCAGCTTAGCGCACACAGGGGTGAACACTGAAGCTTTCTTT. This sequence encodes CASSLAHTGVNTEAFF.

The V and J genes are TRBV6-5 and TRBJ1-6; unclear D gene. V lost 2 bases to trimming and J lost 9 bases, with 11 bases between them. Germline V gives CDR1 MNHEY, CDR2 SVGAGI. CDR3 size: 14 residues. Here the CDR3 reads CASSYRAGSSPLHF. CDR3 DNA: TGTGCCAGCAGTTACAGGGCGGGATCTTCACCCCTCCACTTT.

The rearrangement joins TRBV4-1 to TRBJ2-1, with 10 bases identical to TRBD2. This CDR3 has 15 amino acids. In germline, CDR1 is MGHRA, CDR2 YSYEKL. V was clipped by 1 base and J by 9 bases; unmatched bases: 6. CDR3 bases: TGCGCCAGCAGCCAAGCGGCTAGCGGGAGTACTGAGCAGTTCTTC. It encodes CASSQAASGSTEQFF.

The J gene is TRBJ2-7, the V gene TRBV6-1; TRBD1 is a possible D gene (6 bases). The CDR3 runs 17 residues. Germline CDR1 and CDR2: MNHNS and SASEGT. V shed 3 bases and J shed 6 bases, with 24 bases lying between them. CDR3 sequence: CASSDAYRSQGIFEQYF. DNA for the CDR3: TGTGCCAGCAGTGACGCCTACCGGAGTCAGGGGATATTCGAGCAGTACTTC.

The CDR3 sequence: CAISEATGGRTYGYTF. CDR3 sequence (DNA): TGTGCCATCAGTGAGGCGACAGGGGGGCGTACCTATGGCTACACCTTC. The rearrangement joins TRBV10-3 to TRBJ1-2; 9 nucleotides match TRBD1. Unmatched junction bases numbered 8, after V lost 2 bases and J lost 4 bases. The germline CDR1 and CDR2 sequences are ENHRY and SYGVKD. The CDR3 consists of 16 residues.

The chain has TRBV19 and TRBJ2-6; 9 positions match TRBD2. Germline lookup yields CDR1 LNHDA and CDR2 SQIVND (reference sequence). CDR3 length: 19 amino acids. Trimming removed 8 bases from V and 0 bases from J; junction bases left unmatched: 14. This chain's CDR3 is CASGGTSWGSSSGANVLTF. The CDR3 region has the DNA TGTGCCAGTGGGGGGACTAGCTGGGGGTCTAGCTCTGGGGCCAACGTCCTGACTTTC. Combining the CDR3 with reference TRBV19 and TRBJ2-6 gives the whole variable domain DGGITQSPKYLFRKEGQNVTLSCEQNLNHDAMYWYRQDPGQGLRLIYYSQIVNDFQKGDIAEGYSVSREKKESFPLTVTSAQKNPTAFYLCASGGTSWGSSSGANVLTFGAGSRLTVL.

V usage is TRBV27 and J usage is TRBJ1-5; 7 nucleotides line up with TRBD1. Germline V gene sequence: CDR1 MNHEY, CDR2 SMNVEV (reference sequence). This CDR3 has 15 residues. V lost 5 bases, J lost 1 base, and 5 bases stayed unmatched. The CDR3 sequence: CASSQIQGSNQPQHF. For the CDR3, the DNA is TGTGCCAGCAGTCAAATACAGGGGAGCAATCAGCCCCAGCATTTT.

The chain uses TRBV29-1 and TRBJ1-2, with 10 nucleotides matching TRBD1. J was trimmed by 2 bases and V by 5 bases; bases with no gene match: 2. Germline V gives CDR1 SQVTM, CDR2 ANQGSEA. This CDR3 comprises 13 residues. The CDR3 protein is CSVPGQGNYGYTF. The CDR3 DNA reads TGCAGCGTTCCGGGACAGGGGAACTATGGCTACACCTTC.

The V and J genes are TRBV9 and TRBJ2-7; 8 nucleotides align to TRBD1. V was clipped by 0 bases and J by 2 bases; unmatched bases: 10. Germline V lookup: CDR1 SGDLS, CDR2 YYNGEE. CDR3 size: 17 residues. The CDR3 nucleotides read TGTGCCAGCAGCGTAGTTAGCAGACAGGGGATACCCTACGAGCAGTACTTC. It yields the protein CASSVVSRQGIPYEQYF.

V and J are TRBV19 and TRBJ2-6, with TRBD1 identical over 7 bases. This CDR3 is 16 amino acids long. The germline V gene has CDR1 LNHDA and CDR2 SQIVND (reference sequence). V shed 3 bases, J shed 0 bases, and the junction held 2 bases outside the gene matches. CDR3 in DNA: TGTGCCAGTAGTATGACAGGGCTCTCTGGGGCCAACGTCCTGACTTTC. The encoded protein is CASSMTGLSGANVLTF.

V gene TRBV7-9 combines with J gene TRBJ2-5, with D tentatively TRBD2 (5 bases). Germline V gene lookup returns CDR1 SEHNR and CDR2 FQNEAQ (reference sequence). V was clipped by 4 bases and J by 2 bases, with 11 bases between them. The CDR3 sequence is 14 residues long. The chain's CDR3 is CASSYTREQETQYF. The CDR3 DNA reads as TGTGCCAGCAGCTATACCCGGGAACAAGAGACCCAGTACTTC.